The clone carrying this T cell receptor beta chain has at least ten counts. Its antigen is not identified. The length of the CDR3 is 15 residues. V was shortened by 5 bases and J by 2 bases, with 12 bases between the two germline ends. CDR1 is MNHEY, CDR2 SVGEGT, per germline. The data were obtained in a study of T cell repertoires in cytomegalovirus infection. Study-wide context: Evidence of both CMV infection and a matching HLA type came from public TCR beta signatures.

Findings and limits, study-wide: HLA-C-restricted TCR beta clonotypes specific for CMV led the ex vivo response.

Each CDR3 protein is one row after TCRdb ran MiXCR on the reads. The data contain almost 500,000 distinct CDR3 sequences, over 9% of them singletons. The rearrangement uses TRBV6-2 or TRBV6-3 and TRBJ2-2; maybe TRBD1 (6 bases). What was sequenced was PBMCs. The sequence came from a human donor in good health (CMV status not recorded). Some clones in this sample may be carry-over from other donors' samples. CDR3 sequence reads: CASSHGQKNTGELFF. DNA of the CDR3: TGTGCCAGCAGTCATGGACAGAAAAACACCGGGGAGCTGTTTTTT.